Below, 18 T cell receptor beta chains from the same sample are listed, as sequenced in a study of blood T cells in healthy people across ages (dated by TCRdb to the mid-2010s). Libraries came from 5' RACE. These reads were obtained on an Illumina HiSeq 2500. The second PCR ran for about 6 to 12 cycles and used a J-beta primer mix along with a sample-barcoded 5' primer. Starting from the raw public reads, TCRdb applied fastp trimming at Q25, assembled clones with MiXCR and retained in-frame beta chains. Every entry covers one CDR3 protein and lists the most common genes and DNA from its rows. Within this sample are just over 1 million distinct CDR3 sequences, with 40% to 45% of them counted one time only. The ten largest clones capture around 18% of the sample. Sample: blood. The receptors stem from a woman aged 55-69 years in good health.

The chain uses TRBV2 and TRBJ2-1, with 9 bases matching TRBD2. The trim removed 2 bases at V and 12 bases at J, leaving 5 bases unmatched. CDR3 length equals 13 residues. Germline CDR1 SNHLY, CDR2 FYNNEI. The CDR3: CASSEQTAGGQFF. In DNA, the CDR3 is TGTGCCAGCAGTGAACAGACAGCGGGAGGGCAGTTCTTC.

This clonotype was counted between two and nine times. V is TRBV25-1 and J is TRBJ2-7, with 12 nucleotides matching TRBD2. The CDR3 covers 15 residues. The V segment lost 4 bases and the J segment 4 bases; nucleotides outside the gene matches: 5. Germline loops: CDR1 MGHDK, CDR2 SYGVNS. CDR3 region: CASSGRLAGDYEQYF. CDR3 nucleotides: TGTGCCAGCAGTGGGAGACTAGCGGGAGATTACGAGCAGTACTTC.

CDR3 in amino acids: CASSQAPGTAYEQYF. CDR3 sequence (DNA): TGTGCCAGCAGCCAAGCTCCTGGGACAGCCTACGAGCAGTACTTC. The chain combines TRBV3-1 with TRBJ2-4; TRBD1 agrees at 7 bases. The DNA end favors TRBJ2-7, so the J call may be wrong. The germline gives CDR1 LGHDT, CDR2 YNNKEL (reference sequence). This CDR3 comprises 15 residues.

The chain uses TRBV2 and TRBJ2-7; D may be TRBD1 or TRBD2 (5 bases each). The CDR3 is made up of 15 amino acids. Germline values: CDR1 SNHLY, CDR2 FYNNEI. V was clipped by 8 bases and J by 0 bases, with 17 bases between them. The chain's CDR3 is CASDHRDGRSYEQYF. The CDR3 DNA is TGTGCCAGCGATCATCGGGACGGGCGCTCCTACGAGCAGTACTTC.

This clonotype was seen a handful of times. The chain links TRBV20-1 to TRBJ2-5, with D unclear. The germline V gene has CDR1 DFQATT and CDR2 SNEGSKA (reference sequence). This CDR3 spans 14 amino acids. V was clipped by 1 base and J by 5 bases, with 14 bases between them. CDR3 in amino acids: CSARAQPLGETQYF. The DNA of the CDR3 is TGCAGTGCTAGAGCCCAACCCTTGGGGGAGACCCAGTACTTC.

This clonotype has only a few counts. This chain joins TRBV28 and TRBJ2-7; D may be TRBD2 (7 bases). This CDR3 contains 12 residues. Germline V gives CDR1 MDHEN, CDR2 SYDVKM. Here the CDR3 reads CAGGGGRDEQYF. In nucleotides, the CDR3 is TGTGCAGGGGGAGGGGGGAGGGACGAGCAGTACTTC.

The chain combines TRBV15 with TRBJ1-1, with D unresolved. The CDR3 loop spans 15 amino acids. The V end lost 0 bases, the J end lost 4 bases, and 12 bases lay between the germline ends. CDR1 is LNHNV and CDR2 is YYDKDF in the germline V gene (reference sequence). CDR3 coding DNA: TGTGCCACCAGCAGAGAAGGGCGCGGAATCACTGAAGCTTTCTTT. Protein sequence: CATSREGRGITEAFF.

This CDR3 reads CSVRRTQSSYEQYF. CDR3 DNA: TGCAGCGTTCGTAGGACCCAGAGCTCCTACGAGCAGTACTTC. This chain connects TRBV29-1 to TRBJ2-7; D uncertain. V was pared by 5 bases and J by 0 bases, with 14 bases between. Germline CDR1 SQVTM, CDR2 ANQGSEA. The CDR3 consists of 14 residues.

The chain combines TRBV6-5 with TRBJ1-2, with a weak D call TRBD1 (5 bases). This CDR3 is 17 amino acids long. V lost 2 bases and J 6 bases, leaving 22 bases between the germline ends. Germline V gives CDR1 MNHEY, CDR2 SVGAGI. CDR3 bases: TGTGCCAGCAGTTACGGGCGTGAGGGACGGAAGACTAATGGCTACACCTTC. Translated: CASSYGREGRKTNGYTF.

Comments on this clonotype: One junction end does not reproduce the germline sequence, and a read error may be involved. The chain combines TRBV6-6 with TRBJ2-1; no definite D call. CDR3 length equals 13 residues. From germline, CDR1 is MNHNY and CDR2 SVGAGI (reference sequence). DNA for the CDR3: TGTGCCAGCAGTGACTCATCCGGAACGGGGCAGTTCTTC. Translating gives CASSDSSGTGQFF.

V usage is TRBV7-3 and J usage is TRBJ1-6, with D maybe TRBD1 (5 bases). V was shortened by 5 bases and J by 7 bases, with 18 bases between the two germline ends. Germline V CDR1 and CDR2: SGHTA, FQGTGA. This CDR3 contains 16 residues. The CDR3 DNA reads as TGTGCCAGCAGCCGAGGGACCGACGAAGGGAATTCACCCCTCCACTTT. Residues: CASSRGTDEGNSPLHF.

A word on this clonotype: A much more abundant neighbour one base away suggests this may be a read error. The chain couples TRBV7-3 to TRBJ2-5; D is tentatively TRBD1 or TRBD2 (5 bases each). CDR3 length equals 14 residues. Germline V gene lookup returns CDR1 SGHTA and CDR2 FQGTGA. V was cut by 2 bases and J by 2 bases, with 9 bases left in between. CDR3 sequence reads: CASSLGTEQETQYF. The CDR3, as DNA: TGTGCCAGCAGCTTAGGGACGGAACAAGAGACCCAGTACTTC.

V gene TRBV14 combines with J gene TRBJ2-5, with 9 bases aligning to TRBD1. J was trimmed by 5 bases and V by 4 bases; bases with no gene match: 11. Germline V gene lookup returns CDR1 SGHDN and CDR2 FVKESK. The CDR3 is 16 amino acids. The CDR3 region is CASSRTGVDVPETQYF. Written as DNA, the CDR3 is TGTGCCAGCAGCCGGACAGGGGTTGATGTTCCGGAGACCCAGTACTTC.

CDR3 in DNA: TGCAGTGCTAGAGATTACAGGGCCGCCTACGAGCAGTACTTC. Translated, it gives CSARDYRAAYEQYF. The genes are TRBV20-1 and TRBJ2-5, with D possibly TRBD1 on 6 matching bases. The end of the DNA aligns better with TRBJ2-7, so the J call may be wrong. CDR3 length: 14 residues. From germline, CDR1 is DFQATT and CDR2 SNEGSKA (reference sequence).

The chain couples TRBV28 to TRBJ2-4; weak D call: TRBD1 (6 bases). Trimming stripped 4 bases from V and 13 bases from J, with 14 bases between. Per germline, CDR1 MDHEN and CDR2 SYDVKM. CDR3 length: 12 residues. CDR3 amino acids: CASSSQGLEQYF. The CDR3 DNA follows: TGTGCCAGCAGTTCCCAGGGGTTAGAGCAGTACTTC.

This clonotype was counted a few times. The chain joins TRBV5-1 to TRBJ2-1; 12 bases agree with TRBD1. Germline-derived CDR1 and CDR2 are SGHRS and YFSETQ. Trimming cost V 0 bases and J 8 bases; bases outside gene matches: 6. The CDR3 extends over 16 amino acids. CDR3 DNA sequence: TGCGCCAGCAGCTTGGAGGGACAGGGGGCGTTGGATGAGCAGTTCTTC. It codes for CASSLEGQGALDEQFF.

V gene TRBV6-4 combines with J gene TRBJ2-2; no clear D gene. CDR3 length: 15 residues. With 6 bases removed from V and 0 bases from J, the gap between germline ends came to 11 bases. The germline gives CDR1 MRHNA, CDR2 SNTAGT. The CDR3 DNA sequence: TGTGCCAGCAGCCCAGAAGCTGCGAACACCGGGGAGCTGTTTTTT. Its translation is CASSPEAANTGELFF.

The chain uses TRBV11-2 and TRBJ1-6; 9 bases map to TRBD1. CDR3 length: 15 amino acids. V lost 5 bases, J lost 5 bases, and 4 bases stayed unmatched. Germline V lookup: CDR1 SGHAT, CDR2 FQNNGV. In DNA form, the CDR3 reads TGTGCCAGCAGCATGGGGGACAGGGATAATTCACCCCTCCACTTT. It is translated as CASSMGDRDNSPLHF.